The rows below give T cell receptor beta chains drawn from one sample of a study of shared clonotypes between healthy human individuals. Sequencing was performed with immunoSEQ multiplex PCR; in TCRdb, only in-frame clones are kept and a portion is missing. The table has 950,000 to 1,300,000 clones, about 75% seen once. The sample taken for sequencing was memory CD4+ T cells sorted from blood. The receptor source for this set is a man aged 18 to 30 in good health. The CDR3 runs from the conserved cysteine through the conserved F or W. The D gene is left open where the match is weak.

D	V	J	CDR3
.	TRBV20-1	TRBJ1-2	CSAPSYGYTF
.	TRBV9	TRBJ2-5	CASSVGSGRSSETQYF
.	TRBV5-4	TRBJ2-5	CASSWGVREETQYF
.	TRBV28	TRBJ2-5	CASTPNVGVGTQYF
TRBD1	TRBV6-5	TRBJ2-3	CATQGQGADTQYF
TRBD1	TRBV5-6	TRBJ1-4	CASSLGGGGNEKLFF
.	TRBV7-3	TRBJ2-3	CASSLGALQDTQYF
.	TRBV15	TRBJ2-7	CATSRDWSEQYF
.	TRBV10-1	TRBJ1-1	CASSDAIQGKGCRGFF
.	TRBV5-4	TRBJ2-3	CASSLYQRGTDTQYF
.	TRBV6-1	TRBJ2-7	CASSMDNSYEQYF
TRBD1	TRBV2	TRBJ1-6	CASSPGQGNSPLHF
.	TRBV6-5	TRBJ2-1	CASSSYIPAYNEQFF
.	TRBV5-6	TRBJ1-3	CASSLDRSGNTIYF
TRBD1	TRBV5-6	TRBJ1-1	CASSLADRAATEAFF
.	TRBV6-1	TRBJ2-1	CASSVGYREGEQFF
.	TRBV7-9	TRBJ1-1	CASSLVLDRREAFF
.	TRBV11-2	TRBJ2-3	CASSFGGASTDTQYF
TRBD1	TRBV7-2	TRBJ2-2	CASTPTGLTGELFF
.	TRBV6-6	TRBJ1-1	CASTLGLGEAFF
.	TRBV7-2	TRBJ2-3	CASSLADTDTQYF
TRBD1	TRBV27	TRBJ1-5	CASSSWTGDNQPQHF
.	TRBV4-2	TRBJ1-1	CASSPDLTLNTEAFF
TRBD2	TRBV6-5	TRBJ2-7	CASSYSGGGVSYEQYF
TRBD2	TRBV18	TRBJ2-7	CASSQLAVNSYEQYF
TRBD1	TRBV9	TRBJ1-6	CASSNRQGGNSPLHF
.	TRBV19	TRBJ2-3	CASSTTSTDTQYF
.	TRBV6-5	TRBJ1-6	CASSSPGSYNSPLHF
.	TRBV19	TRBJ1-5	CASSIPGIQPQHF
TRBD2	TRBV6-5	TRBJ2-5	CASSWLAGGRETQYF
TRBD1	TRBV30	TRBJ2-1	CAWSPRDRIVGEQFF
TRBD1	TRBV18	TRBJ1-1	CASSPGQGAEAFF
TRBD1	TRBV27	TRBJ1-1	CASSSPGQGRAFF
.	TRBV30	TRBJ2-2	CAWSSRRQNTGELFF
.	TRBV18	TRBJ2-3	CASSPLAGYTDTQYF